This TCR beta chain was identified during a study of shared clonotypes between healthy human individuals. Sequenced by immunoSEQ multiplex PCR; TCRdb stores in-frame clones only, minus some. This table has roughly 2.1 million clones, about 92% appearing once. The V gene lost 3 bases and the J gene lost 0 bases, with 15 bases spanning the gap. The CDR3 runs 17 residues. Per germline, CDR1 MNHNS and CDR2 SASEGT. Terminally differentiated effector memory CD45RA+ cells were excluded by CCR7 positive selection of CD45RO-negative cells. Sequenced: naive CD8+ T cells from PBMCs. This receptor was identified in a man younger than 35 in good health. Some clones in this sample may be carry-over from other donors' samples. The rearrangement links TRBV6-1 to TRBJ1-3; possible D gene TRBD1, 6 bases. The CDR3 sequence is CASSEATGGYSGNTIYF. The CDR3 DNA reads as TGTGCCAGCAGTGAGGCTACCGGGGGCTACTCTGGAAACACCATATATTTT.